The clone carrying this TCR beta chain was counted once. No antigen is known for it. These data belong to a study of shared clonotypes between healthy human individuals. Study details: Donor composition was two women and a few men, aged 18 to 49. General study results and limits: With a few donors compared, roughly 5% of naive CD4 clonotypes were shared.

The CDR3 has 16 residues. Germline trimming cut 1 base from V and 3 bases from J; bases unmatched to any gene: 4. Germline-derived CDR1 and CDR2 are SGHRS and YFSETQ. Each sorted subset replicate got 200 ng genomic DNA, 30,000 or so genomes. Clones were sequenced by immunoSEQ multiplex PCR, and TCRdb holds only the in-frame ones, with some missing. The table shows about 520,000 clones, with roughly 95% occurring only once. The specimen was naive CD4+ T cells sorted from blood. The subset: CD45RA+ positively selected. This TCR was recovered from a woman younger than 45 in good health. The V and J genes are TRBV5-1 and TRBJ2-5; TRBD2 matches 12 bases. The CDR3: CASSLLAGGLKETQYF. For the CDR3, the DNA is TGCGCCAGCAGCTTGCTAGCGGGAGGGCTAAAAGAGACCCAGTACTTC.